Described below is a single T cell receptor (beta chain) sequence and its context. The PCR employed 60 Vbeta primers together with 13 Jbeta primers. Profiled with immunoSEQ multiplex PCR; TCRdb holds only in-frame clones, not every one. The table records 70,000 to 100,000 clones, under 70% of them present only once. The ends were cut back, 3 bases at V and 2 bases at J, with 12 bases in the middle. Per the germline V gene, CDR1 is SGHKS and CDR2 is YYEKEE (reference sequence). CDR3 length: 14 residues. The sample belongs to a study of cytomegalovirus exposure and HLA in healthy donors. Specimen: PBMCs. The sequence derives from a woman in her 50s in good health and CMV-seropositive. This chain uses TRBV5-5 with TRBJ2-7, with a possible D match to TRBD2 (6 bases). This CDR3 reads CASSSRTGAYEQYF. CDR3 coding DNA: TGTGCCAGCAGCTCACGCACGGGGGCCTACGAGCAGTACTTC.